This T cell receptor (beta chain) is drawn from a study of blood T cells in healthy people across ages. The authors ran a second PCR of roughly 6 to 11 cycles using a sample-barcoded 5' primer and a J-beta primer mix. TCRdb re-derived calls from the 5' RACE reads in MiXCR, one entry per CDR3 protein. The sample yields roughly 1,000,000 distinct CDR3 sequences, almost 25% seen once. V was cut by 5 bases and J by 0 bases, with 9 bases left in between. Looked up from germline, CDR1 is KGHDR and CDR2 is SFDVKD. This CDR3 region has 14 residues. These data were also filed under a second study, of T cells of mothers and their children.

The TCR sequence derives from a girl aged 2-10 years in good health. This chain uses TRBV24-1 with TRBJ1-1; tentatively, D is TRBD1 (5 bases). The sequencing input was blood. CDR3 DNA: TGTGCCACCAGTGGGGGCGGGGTGAACACTGAAGCTTTCTTT. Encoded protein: CATSGGGVNTEAFF.